This TCR beta chain was observed in a study of shared clonotypes between healthy human individuals. The CDR3 contains 14 residues. V was trimmed by 0 bases and J by 1 base, leaving 6 bases between them. Germline assignment: CDR1 SGHTA and CDR2 FQGTGA. The authors split each subset's genomic DNA evenly across several immunoSEQ plates. Per the original methods: Junction-only sequences without quality scores were provided by ImmunoSEQ, so filtering was different. Sequencing was performed with immunoSEQ multiplex PCR; in TCRdb, only in-frame clones are kept and a portion is missing. That table is the source of V, J and clone size, and D and trimming were worked out from the DNA. The sample comprises more than 450,000 clones, 79% of which are singletons, and roughly 13% rests with the top ten. For this clone: Its antigen is not known. Other nucleotide sequences in the sample specify the same CDR3.

General study findings and limits: The diversity represented, both genetic and in exposure history, was limited by few donors.

This clonotype originated in a woman aged 40 to 50 in good health. Some clones in this sample may be carry-over from other donors' samples. The sample comprised PBMCs. V is TRBV7-3 and J is TRBJ2-5; tentative D call: TRBD2 (5 bases). CDR3 DNA: TGTGCCAGCAGCTTAACCAGCGGCCAAGAGACCCAGTACTTC. This gives the protein CASSLTSGQETQYF.